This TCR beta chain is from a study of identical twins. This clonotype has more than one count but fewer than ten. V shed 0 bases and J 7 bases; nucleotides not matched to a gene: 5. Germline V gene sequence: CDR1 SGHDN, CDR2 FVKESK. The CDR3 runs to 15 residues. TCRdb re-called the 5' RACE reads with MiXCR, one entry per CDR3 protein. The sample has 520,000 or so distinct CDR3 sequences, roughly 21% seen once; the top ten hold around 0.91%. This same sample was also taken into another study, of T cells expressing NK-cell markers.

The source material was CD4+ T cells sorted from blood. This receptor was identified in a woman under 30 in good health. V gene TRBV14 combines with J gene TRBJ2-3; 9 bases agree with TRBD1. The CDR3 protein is CASSQDWDRAHTQYF. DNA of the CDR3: TGTGCCAGCAGCCAAGACTGGGACAGGGCACATACGCAGTATTTT.